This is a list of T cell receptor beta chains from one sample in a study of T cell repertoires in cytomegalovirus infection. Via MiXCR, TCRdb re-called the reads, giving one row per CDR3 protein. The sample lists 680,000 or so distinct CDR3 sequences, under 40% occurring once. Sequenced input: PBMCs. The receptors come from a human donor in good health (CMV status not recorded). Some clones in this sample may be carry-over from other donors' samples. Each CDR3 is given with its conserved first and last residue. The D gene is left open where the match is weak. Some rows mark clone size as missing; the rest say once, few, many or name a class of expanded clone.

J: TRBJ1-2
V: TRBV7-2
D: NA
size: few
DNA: TGTGCCAGCCCTGGGGGGGGCTACACCTTC
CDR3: CASPGGGYTF

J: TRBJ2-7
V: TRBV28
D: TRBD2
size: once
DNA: TGTGCCAGCAATATGCGGGGGGACATCTACGAGCAGTACTTC
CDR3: CASNMRGDIYEQYF

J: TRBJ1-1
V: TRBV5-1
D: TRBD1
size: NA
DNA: TGCGCCAGCAGCCGCTGGACAGGGGCGAACACTGAAGCTTTCTTT
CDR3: CASSRWTGANTEAFF

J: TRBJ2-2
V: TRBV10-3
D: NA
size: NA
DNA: TGTGCCATCAGACGCGGACAGCCTTTCACCGGGGAGCTGTTTTTT
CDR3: CAIRRGQPFTGELFF

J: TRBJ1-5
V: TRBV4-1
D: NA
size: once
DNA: TGCGCCAGCAGCCAAGATATGGCAGGGAGCAATCAGCCCCAGCATTTT
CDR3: CASSQDMAGSNQPQHF

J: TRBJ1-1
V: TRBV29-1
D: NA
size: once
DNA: TGCAGCGTTGAATCGGGAGGTGGAACTGAAGCTTTCTTT
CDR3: CSVESGGGTEAFF

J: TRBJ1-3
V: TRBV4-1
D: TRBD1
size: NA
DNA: TGCGCCAGCAGCCGACTGGGACAGGGAGTTGGGTTAAACACCATATATTTT
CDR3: CASSRLGQGVGLNTIYF

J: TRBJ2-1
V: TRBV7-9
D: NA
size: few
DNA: TGTGCCAGCAGCTTTAGGGGCGGGGACTACAATGAGCAGTTCTTC
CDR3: CASSFRGGDYNEQFF

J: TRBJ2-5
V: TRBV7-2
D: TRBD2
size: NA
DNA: TGTGCCAGCAGCAAACCGGGACTAGCGGGGGGGCAGGGTACCCAGTACTTC
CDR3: CASSKPGLAGGQGTQYF

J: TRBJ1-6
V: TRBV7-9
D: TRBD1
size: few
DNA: TGTGCCAGCAATCCCGGACAGGGAAGGGGTTCACCCCTCCACTTT
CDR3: CASNPGQGRGSPLHF

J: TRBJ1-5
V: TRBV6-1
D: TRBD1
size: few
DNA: TGTGCCAGCAACAGACAGGGGGCGAGCAATCAGCCCCAGCATTTT
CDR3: CASNRQGASNQPQHF

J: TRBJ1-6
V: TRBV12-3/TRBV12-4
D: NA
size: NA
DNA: TGTGCCAGCAGTGGGACCGGGGGGATTGGTTCACCCCTCCACTTT
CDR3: CASSGTGGIGSPLHF

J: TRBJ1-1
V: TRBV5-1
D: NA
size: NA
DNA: TGCGCCAGCAGCCTATCCCGGACAACCGAAGCTTTCTTT
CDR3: CASSLSRTTEAFF

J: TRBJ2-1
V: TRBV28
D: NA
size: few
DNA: TGTGCCAGCAGTCAGGGGGGGAATGATGAGCAGTTCTTC
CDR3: CASSQGGNDEQFF

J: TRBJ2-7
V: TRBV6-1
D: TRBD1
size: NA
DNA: TGTGCCAGCAGTGAAGGGGGACAGGGCCAGGCGGTAGGCTTC
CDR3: CASSEGGQGQAVGF

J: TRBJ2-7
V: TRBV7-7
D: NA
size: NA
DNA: TGTGCTAGCAGCTTAGTGGGGTTCTCAGGGACTCGCGAGCAGTACTTC
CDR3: CASSLVGFSGTREQYF

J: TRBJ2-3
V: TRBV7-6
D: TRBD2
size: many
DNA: TGTGCCAGCAGCCGCCTGACTAGCGGGAGTATAGATACGCAGTATTTT
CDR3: CASSRLTSGSIDTQYF

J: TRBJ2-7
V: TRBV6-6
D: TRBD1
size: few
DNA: TGTGCCACCAAGACAGGGTCCCACGAGCAGTACTTC
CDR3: CATKTGSHEQYF

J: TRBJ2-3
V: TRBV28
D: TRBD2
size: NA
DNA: TGTGCCAGCAGTTGGGGAGCGAGCGGGAGTGACAAAAAGTATTTT
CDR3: CASSWGASGSDKKYF

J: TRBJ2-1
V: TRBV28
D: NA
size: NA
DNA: TGTGCCAGAAGCCCGACACCAAAGGAGAGGCAGTTCTTC
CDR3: CARSPTPKERQFF

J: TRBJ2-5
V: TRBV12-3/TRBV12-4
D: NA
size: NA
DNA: TGTGCCAGCAGGACCGGACTCACCCGGAAAGAGACCCAGTACTTC
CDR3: CASRTGLTRKETQYF

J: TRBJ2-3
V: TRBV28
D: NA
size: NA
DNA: TGTGCCAGCACCCTCACGTCAGATACGCAGTATTTT
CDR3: CASTLTSDTQYF

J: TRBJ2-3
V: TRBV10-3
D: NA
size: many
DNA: TGTGCCATCAGTGATGAGTGGGGGGCCACAGATACGCAGTATTTT
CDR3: CAISDEWGATDTQYF

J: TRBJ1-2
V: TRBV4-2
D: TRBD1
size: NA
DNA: TGTGCCAGCAGCCAAGATTCCGGGACAGGGAACGGCTACACCTTC
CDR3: CASSQDSGTGNGYTF

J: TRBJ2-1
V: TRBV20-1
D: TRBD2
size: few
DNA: TGCAGTGCTACGACTAGCGGGGTCTACAATGAGCAGTTCTTC
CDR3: CSATTSGVYNEQFF

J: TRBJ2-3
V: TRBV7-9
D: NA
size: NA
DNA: TGTGCCAGCAGCTTAGCACGGCAGGGGTACAATGCAGATACGCAGTATTTT
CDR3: CASSLARQGYNADTQYF

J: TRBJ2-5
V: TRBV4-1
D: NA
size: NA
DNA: TGCGCCAGAAGCCACCCTGACGATGGCCAAGAGACCCAGTACTTC
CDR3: CARSHPDDGQETQYF

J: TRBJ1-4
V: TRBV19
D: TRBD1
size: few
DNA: TGTGCCAGTAGTCCGCGGACAGGGGTCCGTGCTAATGAAAAACTGTTTTTT
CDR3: CASSPRTGVRANEKLFF

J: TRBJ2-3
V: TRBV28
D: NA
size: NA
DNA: TGTGCCAGCACCGCTAGCGTTAGCACAGATACGCAGTATTTT
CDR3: CASTASVSTDTQYF

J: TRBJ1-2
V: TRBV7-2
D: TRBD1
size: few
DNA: TGTGCCAGCAGCCTCAGACAGGGGGGGGGCTACACCTTC
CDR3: CASSLRQGGGYTF